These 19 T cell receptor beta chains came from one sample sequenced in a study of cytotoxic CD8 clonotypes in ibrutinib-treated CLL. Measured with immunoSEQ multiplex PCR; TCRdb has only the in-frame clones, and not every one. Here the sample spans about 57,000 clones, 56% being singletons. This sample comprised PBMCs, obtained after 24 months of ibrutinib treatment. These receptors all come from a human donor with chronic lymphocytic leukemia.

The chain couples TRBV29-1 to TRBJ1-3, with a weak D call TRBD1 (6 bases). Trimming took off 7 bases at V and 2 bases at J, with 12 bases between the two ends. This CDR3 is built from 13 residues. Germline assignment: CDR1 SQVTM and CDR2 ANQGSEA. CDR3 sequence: CSGQVTPGNTIYF. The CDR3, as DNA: TGCAGCGGACAGGTAACCCCTGGAAACACCATATATTTT.

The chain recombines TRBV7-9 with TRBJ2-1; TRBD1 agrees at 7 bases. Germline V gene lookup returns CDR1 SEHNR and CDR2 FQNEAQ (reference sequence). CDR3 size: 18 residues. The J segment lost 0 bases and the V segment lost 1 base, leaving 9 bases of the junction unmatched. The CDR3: CASSLVFGQASSYNEQFF. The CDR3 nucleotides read TGTGCCAGCAGCTTAGTGTTCGGACAGGCCAGCTCCTACAATGAGCAGTTCTTC.

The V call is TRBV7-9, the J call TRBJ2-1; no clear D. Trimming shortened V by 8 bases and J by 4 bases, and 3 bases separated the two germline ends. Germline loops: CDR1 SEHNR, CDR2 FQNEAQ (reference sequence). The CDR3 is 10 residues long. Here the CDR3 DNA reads TGTGCCAGCCGGTACAATGAGCAGTTCTTC. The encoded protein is CASRYNEQFF.

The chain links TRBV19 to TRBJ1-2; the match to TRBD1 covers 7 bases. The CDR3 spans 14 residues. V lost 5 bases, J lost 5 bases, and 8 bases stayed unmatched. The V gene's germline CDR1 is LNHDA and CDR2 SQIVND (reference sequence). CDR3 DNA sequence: TGTGCCAGTAGTGTCGACAGGGTGGTTTATGGCTACACCTTC. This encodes CASSVDRVVYGYTF.

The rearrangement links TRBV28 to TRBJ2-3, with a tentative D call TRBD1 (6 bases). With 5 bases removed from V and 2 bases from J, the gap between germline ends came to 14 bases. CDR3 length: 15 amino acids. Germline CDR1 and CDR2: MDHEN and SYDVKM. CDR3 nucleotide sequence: TGTGCCAGCAGTCCCCAGGGGCGGTTCACAGATACGCAGTATTTT. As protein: CASSPQGRFTDTQYF.

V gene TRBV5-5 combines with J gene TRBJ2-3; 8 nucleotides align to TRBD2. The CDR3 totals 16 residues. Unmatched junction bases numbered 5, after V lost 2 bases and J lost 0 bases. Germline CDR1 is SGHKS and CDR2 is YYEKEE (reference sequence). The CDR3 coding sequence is TGTGCCAGCAGCTTTTTAGCGGGGACTAGCACAGATACGCAGTATTTT. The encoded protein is CASSFLAGTSTDTQYF.

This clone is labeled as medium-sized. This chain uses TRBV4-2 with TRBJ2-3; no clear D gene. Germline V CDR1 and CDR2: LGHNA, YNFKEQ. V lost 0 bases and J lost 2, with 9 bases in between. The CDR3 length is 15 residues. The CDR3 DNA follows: TGTGCCAGCAGCCAAGAGGTTCGGTCCACAGATACGCAGTATTTT. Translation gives CASSQEVRSTDTQYF.

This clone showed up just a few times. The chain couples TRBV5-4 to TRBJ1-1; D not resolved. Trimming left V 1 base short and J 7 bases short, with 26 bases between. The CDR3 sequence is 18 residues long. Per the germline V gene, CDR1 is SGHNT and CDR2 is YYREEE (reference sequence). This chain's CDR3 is CASSLSRALGTAQFEAFF. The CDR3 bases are TGTGCCAGCAGCTTGAGTAGGGCCCTAGGCACTGCACAGTTTGAAGCTTTCTTT.

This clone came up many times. The chain's CDR3 is CASSQDISGNTIYF. The CDR3 region has the DNA TGTGCCAGCTCACAGGACATCTCTGGAAACACCATATATTTT. This chain connects TRBV18 to TRBJ1-3; D perhaps matches TRBD1 (5 bases). With 4 bases removed from V and 0 bases from J, the gap between germline ends came to 7 bases. The germline CDR1 and CDR2 sequences are KGHSH and LQKENI. The CDR3 covers 14 residues.

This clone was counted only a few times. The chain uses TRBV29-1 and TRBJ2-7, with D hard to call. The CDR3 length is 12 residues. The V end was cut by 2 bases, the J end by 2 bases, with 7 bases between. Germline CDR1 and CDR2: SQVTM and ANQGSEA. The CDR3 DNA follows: TGCAGCGTTGAAACGGGTGCCTACGAGCAGTACGTC. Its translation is CSVETGAYEQYV.

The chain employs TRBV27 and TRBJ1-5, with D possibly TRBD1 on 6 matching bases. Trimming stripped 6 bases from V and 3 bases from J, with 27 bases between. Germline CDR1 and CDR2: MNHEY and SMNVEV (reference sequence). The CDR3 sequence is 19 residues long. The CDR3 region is CASRQSGSGGPTHNQPQHF. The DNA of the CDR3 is TGTGCCAGCAGGCAGTCAGGGTCCGGGGGGCCAACCCACAATCAGCCCCAGCATTTT.

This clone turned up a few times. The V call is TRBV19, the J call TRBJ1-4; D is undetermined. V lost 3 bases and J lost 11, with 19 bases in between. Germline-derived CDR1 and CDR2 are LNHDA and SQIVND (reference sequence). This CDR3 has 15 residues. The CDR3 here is CASSIGGHGRGKLFF. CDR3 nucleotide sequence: TGTGCCAGTAGTATTGGAGGTCATGGACGAGGGAAACTGTTTTTT.

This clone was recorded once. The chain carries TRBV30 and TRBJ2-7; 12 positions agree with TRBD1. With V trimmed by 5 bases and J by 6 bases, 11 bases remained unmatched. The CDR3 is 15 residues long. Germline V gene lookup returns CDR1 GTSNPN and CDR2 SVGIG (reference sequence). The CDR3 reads CAWAKKGQGAGEQYF. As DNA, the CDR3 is TGTGCCTGGGCCAAGAAGGGACAGGGGGCGGGCGAGCAGTACTTC.

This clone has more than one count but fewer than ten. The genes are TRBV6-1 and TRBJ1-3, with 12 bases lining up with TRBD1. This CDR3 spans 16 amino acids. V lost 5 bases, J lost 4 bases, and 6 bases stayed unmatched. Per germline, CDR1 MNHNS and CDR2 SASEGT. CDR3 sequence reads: CASSQGTGGVGNTIYF. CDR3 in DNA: TGTGCCAGCAGTCAAGGGACAGGGGGCGTCGGAAACACCATATATTTT.

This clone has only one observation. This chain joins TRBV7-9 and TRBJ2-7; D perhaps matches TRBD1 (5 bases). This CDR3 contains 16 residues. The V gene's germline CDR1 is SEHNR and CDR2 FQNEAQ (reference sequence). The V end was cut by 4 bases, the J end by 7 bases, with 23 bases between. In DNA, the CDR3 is TGTGCCAGCAGCTGTGTACAGGTGTGCTTCGATGTGGAGCAGTACGTC. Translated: CASSCVQVCFDVEQYV.

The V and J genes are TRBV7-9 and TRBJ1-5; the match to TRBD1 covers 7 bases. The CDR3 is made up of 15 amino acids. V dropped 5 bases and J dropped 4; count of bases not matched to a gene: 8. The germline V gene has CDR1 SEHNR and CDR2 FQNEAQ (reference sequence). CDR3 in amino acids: CASSLGQRGNQPQHF. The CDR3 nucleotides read TGTGCCAGCAGCCTGGGACAGAGGGGGAATCAGCCCCAGCATTTT.

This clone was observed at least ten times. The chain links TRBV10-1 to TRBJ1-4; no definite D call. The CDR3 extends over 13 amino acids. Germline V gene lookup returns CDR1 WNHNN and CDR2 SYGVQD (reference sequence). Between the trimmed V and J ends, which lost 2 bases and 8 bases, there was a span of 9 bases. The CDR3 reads CASSERAGEKLFF. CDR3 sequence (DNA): TGCGCCAGCAGTGAGAGGGCAGGCGAAAAACTGTTTTTT.

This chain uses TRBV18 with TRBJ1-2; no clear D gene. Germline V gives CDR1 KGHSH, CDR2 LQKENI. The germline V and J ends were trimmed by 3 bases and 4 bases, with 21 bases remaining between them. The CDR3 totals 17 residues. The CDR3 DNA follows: TGTGCCAGCTCACCTCTTGACCAACAAATTGGTGGCTATGGCTACACCTTC. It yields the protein CASSPLDQQIGGYGYTF. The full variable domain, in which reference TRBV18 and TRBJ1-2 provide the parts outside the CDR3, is NAGVMQNPRHLVRRRGQEARLRCSPMKGHSHVYWYRQLPEEGLKFMVYLQKENIIDESGMPKERFSAEFPKEGPSILRIQQVVRGDSAAYFCASSPLDQQIGGYGYTFGSGTRLTVV.

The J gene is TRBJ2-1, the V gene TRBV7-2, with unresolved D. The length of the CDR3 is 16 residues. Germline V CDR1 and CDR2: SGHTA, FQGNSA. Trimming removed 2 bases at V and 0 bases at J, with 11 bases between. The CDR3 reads CASSLRHRISYNEQFF. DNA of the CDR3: TGTGCCAGCAGCTTAAGACACCGGATCTCCTACAATGAGCAGTTCTTC.